The sequence of this T cell receptor beta chain was determined in a study of blood T cell repertoires in COVID-19. Trimming took off 1 base at V and 0 bases at J, with 10 bases between the two ends. The CDR3 runs to 16 residues. CDR1 and CDR2 from the germline V gene are MGHRA and YSYEKL. How the authors handled the data: It was from reference gene primer amplification that nucleated cell counts were estimated. TCRdb's table, derived via immunoSEQ multiplex PCR, lists solely in-frame clones and lacks some. From that table come the V and J calls and clone size; the DNA was used to work out D and trimming. The table lists about 140,000 clones, 80% to 90% of them singletons.

The source material was peripheral blood. This receptor was identified in a man in his sixties with active or convalescent COVID-19. This sequence joins TRBV4-1 and TRBJ2-1; tentatively, D is TRBD1 (6 bases). The CDR3 is CASSQGTASSYNEQFF. CDR3 DNA: TGCGCCAGCAGCCAAGGGACAGCGAGCTCCTACAATGAGCAGTTCTTC.